The T cell receptor beta chain described here comes from a study of T cell changes during pregnancy in multiple sclerosis (dated by TCRdb to the late 2010s). At the level of the whole study: Changes in the T cell repertoire over the course of pregnancy were examined in this study in women with multiple sclerosis.

The method behind the library was the immunoSEQ multiplex PCR assay. TCRdb's version of the immuneACCESS table is confined to in-frame rearrangements and falls short of the full clone set. An unresolved V gene accounts for under half of the shortfall where checked; the remainder is of unknown origin. Present in this sample are tens of thousands of clones, less than 95% of which were seen just once. 0.67% of the sample lies in the top ten. On this clone itself: Which antigen it targets is not known. No much larger clone exists at a distance of one base, and base qualities are not known.

The CDR3 runs 14 amino acids, cysteine and phenylalanine included. Of all the DNA, just the CDR3 is kept, 42 bases in frame from base 1. The germline V gene encodes CDR1 LNHDA and CDR2 SQIVND (reference sequence). V drops 2 bases and J drops 7 bases, leaving 14 bases in between. The V and J segments used are TRBV19 and TRBJ2-5; a tentative D match to TRBD2 spans 5 bases. The sequence was collected from a female donor in good health, enrolled as a control in a pregnancy study. The sequenced sample was CD4+ T cells from peripheral blood mononuclear cells, obtained in the third trimester of pregnancy. CDR3 region: CASSITTASGTQYF. The nucleotides read TGTGCCAGTAGTATAACAACAGCAAGCGGGACCCAGTACTTC.